This T cell receptor (beta chain) stems from a study of EBV T-cell therapy then PD-1 blockade in nasopharyngeal carcinoma. Germline CDR1 and CDR2: MNHNS and SASEGT. This CDR3 is built from 13 residues. V lost 3 bases to trimming and J lost 0 bases, with 6 bases between them. Treatment indicated: AdE1-LMPpoly-expanded autologous EBV-specific T-cell therapy followed by anti-PD-1 nivolumab. Sequencing was performed with immunoSEQ multiplex PCR; in TCRdb, only in-frame clones are kept and a portion is missing. The sample shows some 14,000 clones, under 90% of them seen only once. Only a few counts were recorded for this clone. Its antigen is unknown.

The chain is built from TRBV6-1 and TRBJ2-7; possibly TRBD1 for D (5 bases). This clonotype was sampled from a man in his forties or fifties with nasopharyngeal carcinoma. The sample here was CD8+ T cells from blood, taken around day 100 from a patient whose treatment included autologous EBV-specific T cells and nivolumab. CDR3 loop: CASSDRASYEQYF. The CDR3 DNA reads TGTGCCAGCAGTGACAGGGCCTCCTACGAGCAGTACTTC.